The 7 T cell receptor beta chains listed next were all sequenced from one sample in a study of blood T cell repertoires in COVID-19. Assay: immunoSEQ multiplex PCR; the TCRdb copy retains only in-frame clones and omits some. The sample contains over 70,000 clones, 82% of which appear only once. Sequences were obtained from peripheral blood. These receptors were collected from a man in his 60s with acute or convalescent COVID-19.

V usage is TRBV20-1 and J usage is TRBJ2-7; D not certain. The germline gives CDR1 DFQATT, CDR2 SNEGSKA (reference sequence). Trimming stripped 3 bases from V and 7 bases from J, with 10 bases between. The CDR3 sequence is 11 residues long. The CDR3 loop is CSASFGYEQYF. The CDR3 region has the DNA TGCAGTGCTAGTTTCGGGTATGAGCAGTACTTC.

The chain uses TRBV28 and TRBJ1-2, with D tentatively TRBD1 (5 bases). V lost 6 bases to trimming and J lost 8 bases, with 13 bases between them. The CDR3 has 12 residues. Germline values: CDR1 MDHEN, CDR2 SYDVKM. In DNA form, the CDR3 reads TGTGCCAGCAGCCTACGACAGCCCGGCTACACCTTC. It translates to CASSLRQPGYTF.

The CDR3 is CASSRSGEKLFF. The CDR3 nucleotides are TGTGCCAGCAGCCGTTCCGGTGAGAAACTGTTTTTT. The V call is TRBV3-1 (or the pseudogene TRBV3-2), the J call TRBJ1-4; D gene unclear. The CDR3 loop spans 12 amino acids. V dropped 4 bases and J dropped 11 bases, with 11 bases sitting between them. CDR1 is LGHDT, CDR2 YNNKEL, per germline (reference sequence).

The chain recombines TRBV6-5 with TRBJ2-5; D gene uncertain. Germline V gene lookup returns CDR1 MNHEY and CDR2 SVGAGI. V lost 1 base to trimming and J lost 2 bases, with 8 bases between them. The length of the CDR3 is 14 residues. This chain's CDR3 is CASSYYPEQETQYF. The CDR3 bases are TGTGCCAGCAGTTACTATCCTGAGCAAGAGACCCAGTACTTC.

This clone was counted once. This chain connects TRBV28 to TRBJ1-1, with a tentative D call TRBD1 (5 bases). This CDR3 has 16 residues. V was trimmed by 11 bases and J by 2 bases, leaving 24 bases between them. Germline V gene lookup returns CDR1 MDHEN and CDR2 SYDVKM. The CDR3 loop is CASPSGGGKINTEAFF. Here the CDR3 DNA reads TGTGCCTCCCCGTCGGGCGGGGGAAAAATTAACACTGAAGCTTTCTTT.

The V gene is TRBV30, the J gene TRBJ1-2; D gene unclear. V was trimmed by 4 bases and J by 2 bases, leaving 8 bases between them. Per germline, CDR1 GTSNPN and CDR2 SVGIG (reference sequence). This CDR3 spans 12 amino acids. Written as DNA, the CDR3 is TGTGCCTGGATGGCGGAAAACTATGGCTACACCTTC. The encoded protein is CAWMAENYGYTF.

The chain combines TRBV7-2 with TRBJ2-5, with a tentative D call TRBD2 (6 bases). This CDR3 is 15 amino acids long. V lost 6 bases and J 5 bases, leaving 19 bases between the germline ends. CDR1 is SGHTA, CDR2 FQGNSA, per germline. CDR3 coding DNA: TGTGCCAGCAGGATAAGGGACTTCTCGCAGGAGACCCAGTACTTC. Translation: CASRIRDFSQETQYF. Looking up the rest from reference TRBV7-2 and TRBJ2-5 gives the full variable domain: GAGVSQSPSNKVTEKGKDVELRCDPISGHTALYWYRQSLGQGLEFLIYFQGNSAPDKSGLPSDRFSAERTGGSVSTLTIQRTQQEDSAVYLCASRIRDFSQETQYFGPGTRLLVL.